Given below is one T cell receptor (beta chain) in context. No antigen is known for it. Thyroid ultrasound and orbital computed tomography, with clinical symptoms and serum thyroxine and TRAb, informed diagnoses. V lost 5 bases and J lost 2, with 15 bases in between. Germline CDR1 reads SGHAT; CDR2 reads FQDESV (reference sequence). The CDR3 extends over 15 amino acids. The data belong to a study of T cells in Graves' hyperthyroidism and ophthalmopathy. TCR beta CDR3 sequences were amplified from RNA transcripts. RT-PCR in the first round (using the HTBI primer set) targeted the TCR CDR3. In TCRdb, the multiplex PCR reads were re-called with MiXCR into one record per CDR3 protein. The repertoire holds a few hundred thousand distinct CDR3 sequences, with about a sixth as singletons. Findings and caveats of the study: Most clonotypes expanded in the thyroid (above 0.001) were also present in blood. Ophthalmopathy, as predicted by the model, came a median roughly 6.3 months after the prediction.

The rearrangement links TRBV11-1 to TRBJ2-5; D is undetermined. Sequenced sample: blood. This clonotype originated in a young woman with Graves' hyperthyroidism. CDR3 sequence reads: CASSQNLYGQETQYF. The CDR3 nucleotides read TGTGCCAGCAGCCAAAACTTATACGGGCAAGAGACCCAGTACTTC.